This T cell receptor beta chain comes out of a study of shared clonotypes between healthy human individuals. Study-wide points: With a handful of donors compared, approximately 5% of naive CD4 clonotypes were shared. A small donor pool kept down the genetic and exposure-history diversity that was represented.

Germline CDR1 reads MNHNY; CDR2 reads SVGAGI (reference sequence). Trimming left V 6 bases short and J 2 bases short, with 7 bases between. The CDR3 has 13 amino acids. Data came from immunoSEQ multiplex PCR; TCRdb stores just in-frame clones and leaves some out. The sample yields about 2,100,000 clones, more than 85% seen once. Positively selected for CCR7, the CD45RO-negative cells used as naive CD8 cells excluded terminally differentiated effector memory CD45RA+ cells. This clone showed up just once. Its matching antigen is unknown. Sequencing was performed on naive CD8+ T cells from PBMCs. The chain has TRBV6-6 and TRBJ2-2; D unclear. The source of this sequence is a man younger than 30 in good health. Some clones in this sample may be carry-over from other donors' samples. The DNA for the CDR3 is TGTGCCAGCAGGATACTAAACACCGGGGAGCTGTTTTTT. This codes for CASRILNTGELFF.